A single sample is the source of the 5 T cell receptor beta chains below, sequenced in a study of cytomegalovirus exposure and HLA in healthy donors. Primers for the PCR totalled 60 Vbeta and 13 Jbeta. Method: immunoSEQ multiplex PCR; TCRdb's copy keeps in-frame clones and lacks some. The table records roughly 73,000 clones, roughly 74% of them present only once. Sequencing was carried out using PBMCs. Receptors originate from a man between 40 and 49 years old in good health and CMV-seronegative.

This clone was counted a few times. The J gene is TRBJ1-5, the V gene TRBV29-1, with D possibly matching TRBD1 (6 bases). The CDR3 spans 14 residues. V lost 2 bases, J lost 10 bases, and 18 bases lay in between. Germline V gene sequence: CDR1 SQVTM, CDR2 ANQGSEA. CDR3 nucleotides: TGCAGCGTTGAAACCGGCAGGGGAAAGGGTCCCCAGCATTTT. Translation: CSVETGRGKGPQHF.

The rearrangement uses TRBV30 and TRBJ2-2; tentatively, D is TRBD1 (6 bases). The CDR3 runs 15 residues. V was pared by 3 bases and J by 4 bases, with 15 bases between. Looked up from germline, CDR1 is GTSNPN and CDR2 is SVGIG (reference sequence). The CDR3 sequence: CAWSEYGQPTGELFF. The CDR3 nucleotides read TGTGCCTGGAGCGAATACGGACAGCCCACCGGGGAGCTGTTTTTT.

J is TRBJ1-1 and V is TRBV27, with 8 bases that match TRBD1. This CDR3 is built from 16 residues. Unmatched junction bases numbered 12, after V lost 5 bases and J lost 4 bases. From germline, CDR1 is MNHEY and CDR2 SMNVEV (reference sequence). DNA for the CDR3: TGTGCCAGCAGTCTCCGGGACAGGAGGCATAGCACTGAAGCTTTCTTT. This translates into CASSLRDRRHSTEAFF.

The chain carries TRBV4-1 and TRBJ2-3, with D possibly being TRBD1 (6 bases). Germline CDR1 MGHRA, CDR2 YSYEKL. With 4 bases removed from V and 4 bases from J, the gap between germline ends came to 21 bases. The CDR3 consists of 17 residues. The CDR3 spells CASSRQGSPGTADTQYF. The CDR3 DNA reads TGCGCCAGCAGCCGTCAGGGGTCCCCTGGGACGGCAGATACGCAGTATTTT.

The V gene is TRBV5-1, the J gene TRBJ2-2; TRBD1 might be the D (6 bases). The CDR3 contains 14 residues. Germline values: CDR1 SGHRS, CDR2 YFSETQ. Trimming took 4 bases from V and 6 from J, leaving 13 bases between them. The DNA of the CDR3 is TGCGCCAGCAGCACCCAACAGGGCTCCGGGGAGCTGTTTTTT. It codes for CASSTQQGSGELFF.